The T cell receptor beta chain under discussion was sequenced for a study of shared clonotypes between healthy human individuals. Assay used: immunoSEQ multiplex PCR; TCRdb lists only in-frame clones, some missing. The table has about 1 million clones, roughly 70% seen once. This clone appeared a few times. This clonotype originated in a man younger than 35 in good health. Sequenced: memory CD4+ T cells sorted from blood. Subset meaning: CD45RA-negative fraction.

This CDR3 is CSASTGMGTEAFF. The CDR3, as DNA: TGCAGCGCGTCGACAGGGATGGGGACTGAAGCTTTCTTT. V usage is TRBV29-1 and J usage is TRBJ1-1; 7 bases are a match to TRBD1. Germline assignment: CDR1 SQVTM and CDR2 ANQGSEA. This CDR3 is built from 13 residues. V lost 7 bases to trimming and J lost 5 bases; unmatched junction nucleotides: 10.